This passage covers 21 T cell receptor beta chains from one sample sequenced in a study of blood T cell repertoires in COVID-19. TCRdb keeps only in-frame clones here, not all; method: immunoSEQ multiplex PCR. The sample shows about 400,000 clones, roughly 90% of them seen only once. Sequencing was performed on peripheral blood. The receptors come from a man between 35 and 55 years old with acute or convalescent COVID-19.

This chain joins TRBV12-3 or TRBV12-4 and TRBJ2-2, with D uncertain. The germline V and J ends were trimmed by 3 bases and 7 bases, with 3 bases remaining between them. The CDR3 has 11 residues. CDR3 DNA: TGTGCCAGCAGTTTCGTCGGGGAGCTGTTTTTT. It yields the protein CASSFVGELFF.

The chain carries TRBV11-2 and TRBJ2-1; 8 nucleotides agree with TRBD2. Germline-derived CDR1 and CDR2 are SGHAT and FQNNGV. The CDR3 has 17 amino acids. The V segment lost 3 bases and the J segment 0 bases; nucleotides outside the gene matches: 7. The CDR3 loop is CASSLYSGVSSYNEQFF. For the CDR3, the DNA is TGTGCCAGCAGCTTGTATAGCGGGGTGAGCTCCTACAATGAGCAGTTCTTC.

The chain has TRBV27 and TRBJ2-1, with TRBD2 matching over 7 bases. V trimming: 2 bases; J trimming: 8 bases; junction bases outside the gene matches: 9. This CDR3 region has 15 residues. The germline gives CDR1 MNHEY, CDR2 SMNVEV (reference sequence). CDR3 protein: CASSLMGLSTDEQFF. In DNA, the CDR3 is TGTGCCAGCAGTTTAATGGGACTATCGACGGATGAGCAGTTCTTC.

This CDR3 is CASSLRTTNTGELFF. The CDR3 nucleotides are TGTGCCAGCAGCTTAAGGACAACGAACACCGGGGAGCTGTTTTTT. The V and J genes are TRBV5-5 and TRBJ2-2; D might be TRBD1 (5 bases). The germline V and J ends were trimmed by 2 bases and 0 bases, with 8 bases remaining between them. The germline CDR1 and CDR2 sequences are SGHKS and YYEKEE (reference sequence). The CDR3 consists of 15 residues. Together with reference TRBV5-5 and TRBJ2-2, the CDR3 gives the full variable domain: DAGVTQSPTHLIKTRGQQVTLRCSPISGHKSVSWYQQVLGQGPQFIFQYYEKEERGRGNFPDRFSARQFPNYSSELNVNALLLGDSALYLCASSLRTTNTGELFFGEGSRLTVL.

This clone was picked up one time. CDR3: CASSLPVAKNIQYF. The DNA of the CDR3 is TGTGCCAGCAGCTTACCCGTAGCCAAAAACATTCAGTACTTC. This chain joins TRBV7-9 and TRBJ2-4; D is uncertain. Trimming shortened V by 2 bases and J by 0 bases, and 5 bases separated the two germline ends. CDR3 length equals 14 residues. Germline V gene lookup returns CDR1 SEHNR and CDR2 FQNEAQ (reference sequence).

This clone was observed a few times. The chain has TRBV3-1 (or the pseudogene TRBV3-2) and TRBJ1-5, with D perhaps matching TRBD1 (6 bases). The V gene lost 0 bases and the J gene lost 6 bases, with 15 bases spanning the gap. Looked up from germline, CDR1 is LGHDT and CDR2 is YNNKEL (reference sequence). CDR3 size: 16 residues. In DNA form, the CDR3 reads TGTGCCAGCAGCCAAGATAGCAGGGGTCAGGGTCAGCCCCAGCATTTT. It codes for CASSQDSRGQGQPQHF.

This chain connects TRBV19 to TRBJ2-1; D possibly corresponds to TRBD2 (5 bases). There are 14 residues in the CDR3. Germline V gene lookup returns CDR1 LNHDA and CDR2 SQIVND (reference sequence). V was shortened by 7 bases and J by 4 bases, with 14 bases between the two germline ends. CDR3: CASTPWGEYNEQFF. The CDR3 DNA sequence: TGTGCCAGTACCCCCTGGGGAGAATACAATGAGCAGTTCTTC.

Notes on this clone: The sample has other DNA sequences that encode this CDR3 too. This chain uses TRBV27 with TRBJ2-1; 10 bases map to TRBD1. J was trimmed by 2 bases and V by 4 bases; bases with no gene match: 2. CDR1 is MNHEY, CDR2 SMNVEV, per germline (reference sequence). The CDR3 sequence is 15 residues long. The CDR3 spells CASSSGQGAYNEQFF. CDR3 DNA: TGTGCCAGCAGTTCCGGACAGGGGGCCTACAATGAGCAGTTCTTC.

This chain connects TRBV18 to TRBJ1-2; unclear D gene. There are 15 residues in the CDR3. V was trimmed by 3 bases and J by 2 bases, leaving 13 bases between them. CDR1 is KGHSH, CDR2 LQKENI, per germline. CDR3 residues: CASSPNYGSNYGYTF. CDR3 DNA: TGTGCCAGCTCACCGAACTATGGGTCAAACTATGGCTACACCTTC.

This clone was found a few times. The gene calls are TRBV5-1 and TRBJ1-2, with no clear D. The length of the CDR3 is 15 residues. V shed 0 bases and J shed 1 base, with 10 bases lying between them. Germline loops: CDR1 SGHRS, CDR2 YFSETQ. The CDR3 DNA sequence: TGCGCCAGCAGCTTGGACGGGGAAATTAACTATGGCTACACCTTC. As protein: CASSLDGEINYGYTF. Together with reference TRBV5-1 and TRBJ1-2, the CDR3 gives the full variable domain: KAGVTQTPRYLIKTRGQQVTLSCSPISGHRSVSWYQQTPGQGLQFLFEYFSETQRNKGNFPGRFSGRQFSNSRSEMNVSTLELGDSALYLCASSLDGEINYGYTFGSGTRLTVV.

The chain links TRBV9 to TRBJ2-2; D not certain. This CDR3 has 15 residues. Germline CDR1 reads SGDLS; CDR2 reads YYNGEE. Trimming took 0 bases from V and 5 from J, leaving 11 bases between them. The CDR3 nucleotides read TGTGCCAGCAGCGTAGCGTCTAGTCGGACCGGGGAGCTGTTTTTT. It encodes CASSVASSRTGELFF.

V and J are TRBV5-4 and TRBJ2-1; the match to TRBD2 covers 10 bases. The CDR3 extends over 15 amino acids. Germline CDR1 and CDR2: SGHNT and YYREEE (reference sequence). The ends lost 2 bases at V and 5 bases at J; junction bases unmatched: 4. CDR3 residues: CASSFASGGDNEQFF. Written as DNA, the CDR3 is TGTGCCAGCAGCTTTGCTAGCGGGGGAGACAATGAGCAGTTCTTC.

The chain is built from TRBV9 and TRBJ1-2, with TRBD1 matching 7 bases. The ends lost 2 bases at V and 4 bases at J; junction bases unmatched: 11. In germline, CDR1 is SGDLS, CDR2 YYNGEE. The CDR3 is made up of 16 amino acids. CDR3 region: CASSVVPGTDVYGYTF. The CDR3 bases are TGTGCCAGCAGCGTGGTCCCTGGGACAGACGTCTATGGCTACACCTTC. The complete variable domain, with remaining parts taken from reference TRBV9 and TRBJ1-2, reads DSGVTQTPKHLITATGQRVTLRCSPRSGDLSVYWYQQSLDQGLQFLIQYYNGEERAKGNILERFSAQQFPDLHSELNLSSLELGDSALYFCASSVVPGTDVYGYTFGSGTRLTVV.

The count of this clone is one. CDR3 amino acids: CASSLYETGITYGYTF. CDR3 DNA sequence: TGTGCCAGCAGTTTATACGAAACCGGGATCACCTATGGCTACACCTTC. The chain is built from TRBV28 and TRBJ1-2; D not resolved. Trimming left V 1 base short and J 4 bases short, with 16 bases between. Germline CDR1 and CDR2: MDHEN and SYDVKM. The CDR3 covers 16 residues.

This clone has a single count. The V call is TRBV5-4, the J call TRBJ2-5, with D unresolved. The CDR3 contains 17 residues. Trimming cost V 0 bases and J 3 bases, with 18 bases left between them. Germline lookup yields CDR1 SGHNT and CDR2 YYREEE (reference sequence). In DNA form, the CDR3 reads TGTGCCAGCAGCTTGGCTGTCGTGAGGCAGAGTGAAGAGACCCAGTACTTC. It specifies CASSLAVVRQSEETQYF.

The chain couples TRBV5-1 to TRBJ2-6, with D perhaps matching TRBD1 (6 bases). V was trimmed by 4 bases and J by 0 bases, leaving 14 bases between them. This CDR3 has 17 amino acids. The germline V gene has CDR1 SGHRS and CDR2 YFSETQ. The chain's CDR3 is CASSLNPRGSGANVLTF. The CDR3 DNA reads TGCGCCAGCAGCCTGAACCCCAGGGGCTCTGGGGCCAACGTCCTGACTTTC. The full variable domain, rest sourced from reference TRBV5-1 and TRBJ2-6, is KAGVTQTPRYLIKTRGQQVTLSCSPISGHRSVSWYQQTPGQGLQFLFEYFSETQRNKGNFPGRFSGRQFSNSRSEMNVSTLELGDSALYLCASSLNPRGSGANVLTFGAGSRLTVL.

A single count supports this clone. This chain links TRBV20-1 with TRBJ1-5; maybe TRBD1 (5 bases). Germline V lookup: CDR1 DFQATT, CDR2 SNEGSKA (reference sequence). The V end lost 6 bases, the J end lost 4 bases, and 19 bases lay between the germline ends. This CDR3 is built from 15 residues. The CDR3 loop is CSASRTGNPNQPQHF. The DNA for the CDR3 is TGCAGTGCGAGTAGAACAGGAAACCCAAATCAGCCCCAGCATTTT.

The rearrangement joins TRBV6-2 or TRBV6-3 to TRBJ1-1; TRBD1 matches 7 bases. The junction had 3 bases not matched to a gene; V was cut back by 5 bases and J by 0 bases. This CDR3 comprises 14 residues. Germline V gives CDR1 MNHEY, CDR2 SVGEGT. The CDR3 bases are TGTGCCAGCAGTCTGGACAGGCTGAACACTGAAGCTTTCTTT. It yields the protein CASSLDRLNTEAFF.

About this clone itself: This sample also contains other DNA sequences that code for the same CDR3. V gene TRBV27 combines with J gene TRBJ1-1, with D hard to call. The CDR3 is 14 amino acids. V dropped 0 bases and J dropped 4 bases, with 9 bases sitting between them. Germline-derived CDR1 and CDR2 are MNHEY and SMNVEV (reference sequence). For the CDR3, the DNA is TGTGCCAGCAGTTTATCAGGCGGAGGCACTGAAGCTTTCTTT. It codes for CASSLSGGGTEAFF.

The J gene is TRBJ2-1, the V gene TRBV5-1; 10 positions agree with TRBD1. The CDR3 has 16 residues. Germline trimming cut 7 bases from V and 0 bases from J; bases unmatched to any gene: 7. CDR1 and CDR2 from the germline V gene are SGHRS and YFSETQ. The CDR3 sequence is CASEDRTGGSYNEQFF. The CDR3, as DNA: TGCGCCAGCGAGGATAGGACAGGGGGCTCCTACAATGAGCAGTTCTTC.

The chain uses TRBV7-9 and TRBJ1-3; 11 bases agree with TRBD1. The CDR3 contains 17 residues. After removal of 1 base from V and 1 base from J, the junction contained 3 bases not matched to a gene. From germline, CDR1 is SEHNR and CDR2 FQNEAQ (reference sequence). The CDR3 sequence: CASSLGTGGASGNTIYF. In nucleotides, the CDR3 is TGTGCCAGCAGCTTAGGGACAGGGGGCGCATCTGGAAACACCATATATTTT.